This TCR beta chain was profiled in a study of blood T cell repertoires in COVID-19. Study-level information: T cells, B-cell-depleted T cells, or PBMCs supplied cDNA or gDNA.

This CDR3 contains 16 residues. Trimming pared 5 bases from V and 3 bases from J, leaving 21 bases between. Per germline, CDR1 SGDLS and CDR2 YYNGEE. How the authors handled the data: Nucleated cell number was recorded as an estimate derived from reference gene primer amplification. Produced via immunoSEQ multiplex PCR; TCRdb's table is partial and in-frame only. V and J calls and clone size are as listed in that table; D and trimming were resolved from the DNA. Of 150,000 to 200,000 clones in the sample, roughly 80% were seen once. Cohorts were based on clinical histories the participants reported. This sequence joins TRBV9 and TRBJ2-7; the D gene is possibly TRBD2 (6 bases). This clonotype originated in a woman aged 40 to 55 with acute COVID-19. Sequencing was performed on PBMCs or T cells enriched from blood (not recorded which). CDR3 sequence reads: CASRGEQEGESYEQYF. The DNA of the CDR3 is TGTGCCAGCAGGGGGGAGCAGGAGGGTGAGAGCTACGAGCAGTACTTC.